Each of the 28 T cell receptor beta chains below was sequenced from the same sample in a study of regulatory T cells in long-lasting Graves disease. Both iRepertoire HTBI primers and Arm-PCR of CDR3 regions were used to build the TCR beta libraries. TCRdb analysed the multiplex PCR reads with MiXCR anew, one entry per CDR3 protein. The sample lists hundreds of thousands of distinct CDR3 sequences, about 15% occurring once. Time point given: newly diagnosed GD, antithyroid drugs for less than 3 months. The authors made the TCR library using RNA they extracted from PBMCs. Separately, the same data were catalogued under a study of T cells in Graves' hyperthyroidism and ophthalmopathy.

The source was peripheral blood mononuclear cells (PBMCs), collected at new diagnosis, from a patient treated with antithyroid drugs. The receptor set was obtained from a woman in her 30s with Graves disease.

The chain carries TRBV4-1 and TRBJ2-7; D is undetermined. The germline V and J ends were trimmed by 1 base and 7 bases, with 8 bases remaining between them. The CDR3 contains 12 residues. Germline lookup yields CDR1 MGHRA and CDR2 YSYEKL. CDR3 amino acids: CASSQGVGEQYF. CDR3 sequence (DNA): TGCGCCAGCAGCCAAGGTGTTGGGGAGCAGTACTTC.

There are many counts of this clonotype. This chain links TRBV18 with TRBJ2-5; a weak D match, TRBD1 (5 bases). The CDR3 is 12 amino acids. Germline V gene sequence: CDR1 KGHSH, CDR2 LQKENI. The CDR3 sequence is CSKRKGEETQYF. CDR3 coding DNA: TGTTCCAAGAGGAAAGGGGAAGAGACCCAGTACTTC.

This clonotype has just a few counts. V is TRBV6-4 and J is TRBJ1-2; D is unresolved. V lost 0 bases, J lost 4 bases, and 18 bases lay in between. The CDR3 contains 17 residues. Germline values: CDR1 MRHNA, CDR2 SNTAGT. The CDR3, as DNA: TGTGCCAGCAGTGACTCCCCCCGAATCGGAGCCCTCTATGGCTACACCTTC. Residues: CASSDSPRIGALYGYTF.

This clonotype was seen ten or more times. The CDR3 loop is CASSLVAGGPRGNEQFF. The CDR3, as DNA: TGTGCCAGCAGTTTAGTAGCGGGAGGACCCAGGGGGAATGAGCAGTTCTTC. This chain connects TRBV27 to TRBJ2-1, with 10 positions matching TRBD2. In germline, CDR1 is MNHEY, CDR2 SMNVEV (reference sequence). The CDR3 runs to 17 residues. Trimming at V came to 2 bases and at J to 7 bases, leaving 11 bases not matched to a gene.

The CDR3 region is CSGVTGASTDTQYF. The CDR3 DNA reads as TGCAGTGGAGTGACGGGAGCGAGCACAGATACGCAGTATTTT. This chain connects TRBV20-1 to TRBJ2-3, with D possibly matching TRBD2 (6 bases). Germline-derived CDR1 and CDR2 are DFQATT and SNEGSKA (reference sequence). The ends were cut back, 7 bases at V and 0 bases at J, with 14 bases in the middle. The CDR3 has 14 amino acids.

Ten or more counts support this clonotype. CDR3 bases: TGCAGTGCCCCAGCGGAGACCTACGAGCAGTACTTC. This sequence encodes CSAPAETYEQYF. The V gene is TRBV20-1, the J gene TRBJ2-7, with D possibly matching TRBD2 (5 bases). The CDR3 extends over 12 amino acids. Trimming removed 6 bases at V and 2 bases at J, with 11 bases between. Per germline, CDR1 DFQATT and CDR2 SNEGSKA (reference sequence).

This clonotype came up many times. The rearrangement joins TRBV28 to TRBJ1-1; D gene unclear. Germline V CDR1 and CDR2: MDHEN, SYDVKM. The CDR3 sequence is 12 residues long. Trimming stripped 4 bases from V and 11 bases from J, with 14 bases between. CDR3 sequence reads: CASSSTLRKAFF. The CDR3 DNA is TGTGCCAGCAGTTCGACCTTACGAAAGGCTTTCTTT.

In its sample, this clonotype was seen many times. The V and J genes are TRBV27 and TRBJ2-7; 10 nucleotides agree with TRBD2. The V segment lost 6 bases and the J segment 2 bases; nucleotides outside the gene matches: 4. The CDR3 length is 14 residues. CDR1 is MNHEY, CDR2 SMNVEV, per germline (reference sequence). CDR3 loop: CASSVSGRAYEQYF. The CDR3 nucleotides read TGTGCCAGCAGCGTGAGCGGGAGGGCCTACGAGCAGTACTTC.

There are many counts of this clonotype. The V call is TRBV30, the J call TRBJ1-5; TRBD1 aligns across 7 bases. The junction had 3 bases not matched to a gene; V was cut back by 5 bases and J by 2 bases. Germline assignment: CDR1 GTSNPN and CDR2 SVGIG (reference sequence). This CDR3 comprises 13 residues. In nucleotides, the CDR3 is TGTGCCTGGTCCGGGACAGGCAATCAGCCCCAGCATTTT. Translation gives CAWSGTGNQPQHF.

This clonotype was seen more than once but under ten times. The CDR3 protein is CASSLSGFRYGNIQYF. In DNA form, the CDR3 reads TGCGCCAGCAGCTTGTCAGGGTTTCGGTACGGAAACATTCAGTACTTC. V gene TRBV5-1 combines with J gene TRBJ2-4; TRBD1 might be the D (5 bases). V shed 1 base and J shed 6 bases, with 17 bases lying between them. Germline V lookup: CDR1 SGHRS, CDR2 YFSETQ. The CDR3 spans 16 residues.

In its sample, this clonotype was seen once. CDR3 DNA: TGCGCCAGCAGCTTGGCCACAGAAGAGACCCAGTACTTC. This codes for CASSLATEETQYF. This sequence joins TRBV5-1 and TRBJ2-5; D remains unclear. Germline-derived CDR1 and CDR2 are SGHRS and YFSETQ. V was shortened by 0 bases and J by 3 bases, with 6 bases between the two germline ends. This CDR3 contains 13 residues.

This clonotype appeared many times. The chain links TRBV28 to TRBJ2-1, with 12 bases aligning to TRBD2. V shed 3 bases and J 8 bases; nucleotides not matched to a gene: 5. Germline V gene data show CDR1 as MDHEN and CDR2 as SYDVKM. This CDR3 has 15 amino acids. The chain's CDR3 is CASSLGLAGQDEQFF. CDR3 nucleotides: TGTGCCAGCAGTTTGGGACTAGCGGGTCAAGATGAGCAGTTCTTC.

With respect to this clonotype: Sequence at one end of the junction differs from germline and may be a read error. CDR3 sequence (DNA): TGTGCCAGCAGCCCAGGTATGGGAGTCCAGGGCTTC. Amino acids: CASSPGMGVQGF. V usage is TRBV13 and J usage is TRBJ2-7; tentatively, D is TRBD1 or TRBD2 (5 bases each). The germline CDR1 and CDR2 sequences are PRHDT and FYEKMQ (reference sequence). CDR3 length equals 12 residues.

This clonotype has at least ten counts. CDR3 in amino acids: CASSFGGTRDYEQYF. Written as DNA, the CDR3 is TGTGCCAGCAGCTTTGGGGGGACTAGGGACTACGAGCAGTACTTC. This rearrangement joins TRBV7-2 to TRBJ2-7; 8 bases are shared with TRBD2. Germline V lookup: CDR1 SGHTA, CDR2 FQGNSA. The ends lost 3 bases at V and 3 bases at J; junction bases unmatched: 7. The CDR3 totals 15 residues.

In its sample, this clonotype was seen many times. A read error is possible here, since a much larger clone lies one base away. The CDR3 sequence is CASSSNHQPQHF. The CDR3 DNA reads TGTGCCAGCAGCTCGAACCATCAGCCCCAGCATTTT. The chain is built from TRBV6-1 and TRBJ1-5; no reliable D call. This CDR3 comprises 12 residues. Trimming removed 6 bases from V and 5 bases from J, with 8 bases in between. Germline-derived CDR1 and CDR2 are MNHNS and SASEGT.

This clonotype was detected ten times or more. The chain has TRBV7-8 and TRBJ2-7; 11 nucleotides match TRBD2. The CDR3 runs to 15 residues. CDR1 is SGHVS and CDR2 is FQNEAQ in the germline V gene. V was pared by 5 bases and J by 4 bases, with 7 bases of the junction left unmatched. The DNA for the CDR3 is TGTGCCAGCAGCCCCCTAGCGGGAGGAGGGTACGAGCAGTACTTC. Its translation: CASSPLAGGGYEQYF.

This clonotype has more than one count but fewer than ten. The chain uses TRBV6-4 and TRBJ2-3, with D perhaps given as TRBD1 or TRBD2 (6 bases each). V was shortened by 3 bases and J by 6 bases, with 13 bases between the two germline ends. This CDR3 contains 14 residues. The germline V gene encodes CDR1 MRHNA and CDR2 SNTAGT. CDR3 DNA: TGTGCCAGCAGTGAAGGAGGGGGTTCGGATACGCAGTATTTT. Its translation: CASSEGGGSDTQYF.

In its sample, this clonotype was seen once. The chain is built from TRBV7-9 and TRBJ2-7, with 9 bases identical to TRBD2. Germline assignment: CDR1 SEHNR and CDR2 FQNEAQ (reference sequence). Trimming removed 6 bases from V and 6 bases from J; junction bases left unmatched: 6. This CDR3 spans 13 amino acids. CDR3 sequence (DNA): TGTGCCAGCAGGACACTAGCGGGCCCCGAGCAGTACTTC. Translated, it gives CASRTLAGPEQYF.

This chain uses TRBV10-2 with TRBJ1-2, with D perhaps TRBD1 (6 bases). Trimming pared 6 bases from V and 4 bases from J, leaving 18 bases between. There are 15 residues in the CDR3. Germline CDR1 is WSHSY and CDR2 is SAAADI. CDR3 DNA: TGCGCCAGCAGAAGGGGGGCAGGGCCGGGCTATGGCTACACCTTC. Translating gives CASRRGAGPGYGYTF.

This clonotype has only a few counts. The V and J genes are TRBV6-1 and TRBJ1-6; D is perhaps TRBD1 (6 bases). Germline V CDR1 and CDR2: MNHNS, SASEGT. The CDR3 is 16 residues long. V was cut by 4 bases and J by 10 bases, with 20 bases left in between. The CDR3 spells CASSASPGTPGSPLHF. The CDR3 DNA follows: TGTGCCAGCAGTGCCTCTCCCGGGACACCTGGATCACCCCTCCACTTT.

The V and J genes are TRBV3-1 and TRBJ2-1; D remains unclear. CDR1 LGHDT and CDR2 YNNKEL come from the germline V gene (reference sequence). CDR3 length: 11 residues. V lost 4 bases to trimming and J lost 15 bases, with 13 bases between them. CDR3 bases: TGTGCCAGCAGCCGAGACGGACCGCGGTTCTTC. Protein sequence: CASSRDGPRFF.

This clonotype was observed many times. The gene calls are TRBV3-1 and TRBJ2-7, with TRBD2 matching 7 bases. The CDR3 covers 15 residues. With V trimmed by 1 base and J by 3 bases, 6 bases remained unmatched. Germline loops: CDR1 LGHDT, CDR2 YNNKEL (reference sequence). The CDR3 region has the DNA TGTGCCAGCAGCCAAGTAGCTAGCGGATTCTACGAGCAGTACTTC. It yields the protein CASSQVASGFYEQYF.

This clonotype has just a few counts. This rearrangement joins TRBV6-5 to TRBJ1-3; no clear D. In germline, CDR1 is MNHEY, CDR2 SVGAGI. This CDR3 has 15 amino acids. Deletions cut 0 bases from V and 2 bases from J, with 8 bases between. CDR3 DNA: TGTGCCAGCAGTTACTCGGGCGGCCCTGGAAACACCATATATTTT. Protein sequence: CASSYSGGPGNTIYF.

This clonotype was seen ten or more times. The genes are TRBV20-1 and TRBJ2-2, with D maybe TRBD2 (5 bases). This CDR3 region has 15 residues. V lost 2 bases and J lost 4, with 14 bases in between. Per germline, CDR1 DFQATT and CDR2 SNEGSKA (reference sequence). The CDR3 region is CSARLIGAGTGELFF. The DNA of the CDR3 is TGCAGTGCTAGACTGATTGGCGCGGGCACCGGGGAGCTGTTTTTT.

This clonotype was recorded many times. The chain joins TRBV9 to TRBJ2-1; 7 bases fit TRBD2. The CDR3 covers 13 residues. The germline CDR1 and CDR2 sequences are SGDLS and YYNGEE. Losses at the gene ends were 2 bases for V and 6 bases for J; bases not matched to a gene: 2. CDR3 amino acids: CASSVGEGNEQFF. For the CDR3, the DNA is TGTGCCAGCAGCGTCGGGGAGGGCAATGAGCAGTTCTTC.

This clonotype turned up a few times. The chain combines TRBV18 with TRBJ2-5; D is uncertain. The germline gives CDR1 KGHSH, CDR2 LQKENI. Trimming cost V 1 base and J 5 bases, with 11 bases left between them. This CDR3 comprises 14 residues. CDR3 loop: CASSPRRGPETQYF. In DNA, the CDR3 is TGTGCCAGCTCACCACGGAGAGGCCCGGAGACCCAGTACTTC.

The V and J genes are TRBV19 and TRBJ2-1; possible D gene TRBD2, 6 bases. The CDR3 spans 13 residues. V shed 6 bases and J shed 4 bases, with 10 bases lying between them. CDR1 and CDR2 from the germline V gene are LNHDA and SQIVND (reference sequence). The CDR3 nucleotides read TGTGCCAGTAGCGGGGGACTTTACAATGAGCAGTTCTTC. Its translation is CASSGGLYNEQFF.

Turning to this clonotype: A much larger clone differs by one base, so this may be a read error. The CDR3 coding sequence is TGTGCCAGCAGCGTGGGACTAGCGGACAATGAGCAGTTCTTC. Its protein product is CASSVGLADNEQFF. The gene calls are TRBV5-4 and TRBJ2-1; TRBD2 agrees at 11 bases. This CDR3 contains 14 residues. CDR1 and CDR2 (germline): SGHNT, YYREEE (reference sequence). The V and J ends lost 4 bases and 5 bases, in that order; junction bases with no gene match: 2.